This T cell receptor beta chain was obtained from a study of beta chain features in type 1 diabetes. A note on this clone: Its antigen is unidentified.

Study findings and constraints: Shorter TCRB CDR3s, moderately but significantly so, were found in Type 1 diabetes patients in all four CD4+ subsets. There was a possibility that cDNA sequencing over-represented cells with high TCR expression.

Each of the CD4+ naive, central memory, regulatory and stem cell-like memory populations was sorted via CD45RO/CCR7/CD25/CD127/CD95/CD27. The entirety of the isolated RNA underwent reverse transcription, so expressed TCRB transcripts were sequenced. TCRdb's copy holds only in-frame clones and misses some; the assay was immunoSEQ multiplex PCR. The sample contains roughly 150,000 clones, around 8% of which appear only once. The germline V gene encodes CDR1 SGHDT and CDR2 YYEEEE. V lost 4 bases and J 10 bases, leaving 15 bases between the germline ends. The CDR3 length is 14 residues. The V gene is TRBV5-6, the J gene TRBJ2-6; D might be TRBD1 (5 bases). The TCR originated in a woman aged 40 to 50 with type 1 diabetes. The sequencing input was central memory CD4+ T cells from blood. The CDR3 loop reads CASSPVGVENVLTF. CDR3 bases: TGTGCCAGCAGCCCAGTAGGGGTCGAGAACGTCCTGACTTTC.